Listed below are T cell receptor beta chains from one sample, sequenced in a study of T cells in Graves' hyperthyroidism and ophthalmopathy. TCRdb fed the multiplex PCR reads into MiXCR, producing one record per CDR3 protein. The table has 300,000 to 400,000 distinct CDR3 sequences, around 15% seen once. Specimen: blood. Every receptor here comes from a woman in her twenties or thirties with Graves' ophthalmopathy. CDR3s include the opening cysteine and the closing phenylalanine or tryptophan. A D gene is named only where the DNA matches it firmly. Only some rows state a clone size, as once, few, many or a class for expanded clones.

V: TRBV7-2
J: TRBJ2-1
size: NA
D: NA
DNA: TGTGCCAGCAGCGAAAGGGGGGGAGGGAGAGAGCAGTTCTTC
CDR3: CASSERGGGREQFF

V: TRBV3-1
J: TRBJ1-3
size: many
D: NA
DNA: TGTGCCAGCAGCCTCAACGGCGGTGGAAACACCATATATTTT
CDR3: CASSLNGGGNTIYF

V: TRBV5-6
J: TRBJ2-7
size: NA
D: NA
DNA: TGTGCCAGCAGCTTGACAGGGCTAACCGGCGAGCAGTACTTC
CDR3: CASSLTGLTGEQYF

V: TRBV7-9
J: TRBJ1-6
size: few
D: NA
DNA: TGTGCCAGCAGCTTAGCGGGGGCGTTTTCACCCCTCCACTTT
CDR3: CASSLAGAFSPLHF

V: TRBV12-3/TRBV12-4
J: TRBJ1-1
size: NA
D: NA
DNA: TGTGCCAGCAGCCCCACTGACAGGAACACTGAAGCTTTCTTT
CDR3: CASSPTDRNTEAFF

V: TRBV18
J: TRBJ2-1
size: many
D: NA
DNA: TGTGCCAGCTCACCTCCCTCCGGGACTTCGGATAATGAGCAGTTCTTC
CDR3: CASSPPSGTSDNEQFF

V: TRBV5-8
J: TRBJ1-1
size: many
D: NA
DNA: TGTGCCAGCAGCTTTTCAGGGGCTAACACTGAAGCTTTCTTT
CDR3: CASSFSGANTEAFF

V: TRBV6-1
J: TRBJ1-1
size: many
D: NA
DNA: TGTGCCAGTACCGGGCCGAACACTGAAGCTTTCTTT
CDR3: CASTGPNTEAFF

V: TRBV12-3/TRBV12-4
J: TRBJ1-4
size: many
D: TRBD1
DNA: TGTGCCAGCAGTTTCTCAGGGGGGGCAAAACTGTTTTTT
CDR3: CASSFSGGAKLFF

V: TRBV5-6
J: TRBJ2-7
size: many
D: NA
DNA: TGTGCCAGCAGCTTGGGTTTTAGTGAAAAGCAGTACTTC
CDR3: CASSLGFSEKQYF

V: TRBV20-1
J: TRBJ1-4
size: few
D: NA
DNA: TGCAGTGCTAGAAGTTTGTCGGCCCCTAATGAAAAACTGTTTTTT
CDR3: CSARSLSAPNEKLFF

V: TRBV27
J: TRBJ1-2
size: many
D: NA
DNA: TGTGCCAGCAGTTGGGTCGACTACACCTTC
CDR3: CASSWVDYTF

V: TRBV5-8
J: TRBJ2-3
size: many
D: NA
DNA: TGTGCCAGCAGGTGGACCCTGAGACAGGATTACACAGATACGCAGTATTTT
CDR3: CASRWTLRQDYTDTQYF

V: TRBV4-1
J: TRBJ2-3
size: many
D: TRBD1
DNA: TGCGCCAGCAAAAAAGGGACCGAGACAGGGTTCACAGATACGCAGTATTTT
CDR3: CASKKGTETGFTDTQYF

V: TRBV28
J: TRBJ1-6
size: NA
D: NA
DNA: TGTGCCAGCAGTTTTACCCTGCGCTCCTATAATTCACCCCTCCACTTT
CDR3: CASSFTLRSYNSPLHF

V: TRBV20-1
J: TRBJ1-4
size: many
D: NA
DNA: TGCAGTGCTAGATCTGGGTCCCGGCACGAAAAACTGTTTTTT
CDR3: CSARSGSRHEKLFF

V: TRBV10-3
J: TRBJ2-1
size: NA
D: NA
DNA: TGTGCCATCGAATCTAGTGGGGGGCCCAACAATGAGCAGTTCTTC
CDR3: CAIESSGGPNNEQFF

V: TRBV9
J: TRBJ2-5
size: many
D: TRBD2
DNA: TGTGCCAGTAGACCGGGGCGCCTAGCGGAAGAGACCCAGTACTTC
CDR3: CASRPGRLAEETQYF

V: TRBV6-1
J: TRBJ2-1
size: few
D: NA
DNA: TGTGCCAGCAGTGTTCTTCGGGGCCTACCTTACAATGAGCAGTTCTTC
CDR3: CASSVLRGLPYNEQFF

V: TRBV4-1
J: TRBJ2-1
size: many
D: NA
DNA: TGCGCCAGCAGCCAAGATCAGACGGCCTACAATGAGCAGTTCTTC
CDR3: CASSQDQTAYNEQFF

V: TRBV28
J: TRBJ1-6
size: many
D: NA
DNA: TGTGCCAGCAGTTTGGCGGGGGGGGGGGTAGCTTCACCCCTCCACTTT
CDR3: CASSLAGGGVASPLHF

V: TRBV12-3/TRBV12-4
J: TRBJ2-2
size: many
D: NA
DNA: TGTGCCAGCAGTTCGAACGTTGCGAACACCGGGGAGCTGTTTTTT
CDR3: CASSSNVANTGELFF

V: TRBV6-1
J: TRBJ2-3
size: many
D: TRBD2
DNA: TGTGCCACCCACCCACTAGCGGGGGGGGTGAATACGCAGTATTTT
CDR3: CATHPLAGGVNTQYF

V: TRBV12-3/TRBV12-4
J: TRBJ2-3
size: many
D: NA
DNA: TGTGCCAGCAGTTTTTCGGGGGGCTACACAGATACGCAGTATTTT
CDR3: CASSFSGGYTDTQYF

V: TRBV4-1
J: TRBJ1-1
size: NA
D: TRBD1
DNA: TGCGCCAGCAGCGGACCCGGACAGGGATCCCCTGAAGCTTTCTTT
CDR3: CASSGPGQGSPEAFF

V: TRBV12-3/TRBV12-4
J: TRBJ1-1
size: many
D: NA
DNA: TGTGCCAGCAGTTTCGGGCGTCTGGCTAACACTGAAGCTTTCTTT
CDR3: CASSFGRLANTEAFF

V: TRBV6-1
J: TRBJ1-1
size: many
D: NA
DNA: TGTGCCAGCAGTGGCCAAGTTAACACTGAAGCTTTCTTT
CDR3: CASSGQVNTEAFF

V: TRBV7-9
J: TRBJ1-4
size: many
D: TRBD1
DNA: TGTGCCAGCAGCTTAGCGGGCCAGGGGGTAACTAATGAAAAACTGTTTTTT
CDR3: CASSLAGQGVTNEKLFF

V: TRBV20-1
J: TRBJ1-5
size: many
D: NA
DNA: TGCAGTGCTAGAGAGAAGGTCGTGAACAATCAGCCCCAGCATTTT
CDR3: CSAREKVVNNQPQHF

V: TRBV25-1
J: TRBJ2-2
size: few
D: NA
DNA: TGTGCCAGCAGTCAGGGATCGTATACCGGGGAGCTGTTTTTT
CDR3: CASSQGSYTGELFF

V: TRBV9
J: TRBJ2-1
size: NA
D: TRBD2
DNA: TGTGCCAGCAGCGCTTCTAAGGCTGCGGGGGGGCTGAGGACCTACAATGAGCAGTTCTTC
CDR3: CASSASKAAGGLRTYNEQFF

V: TRBV4-2
J: TRBJ2-2
size: many
D: TRBD2
DNA: TGTGCCAGCAGCCTCTCCCCGCCCGGGAGCCTAGCGGGGGGCTCGAACACCGGGGAGCTGTTTTTT
CDR3: CASSLSPPGSLAGGSNTGELFF

V: TRBV7-8
J: TRBJ2-7
size: many
D: NA
DNA: TGTGCCAGCACAAAAGGCAGGGGGGACTACGAGCAGTACTTC
CDR3: CASTKGRGDYEQYF

V: TRBV7-9
J: TRBJ2-1
size: NA
D: NA
DNA: TGTGCCAGCAGCCCTGTAGGGGGGGGTGGTAGGAATGAGCAGTTCTTC
CDR3: CASSPVGGGGRNEQFF

V: TRBV6-1
J: TRBJ2-7
size: many
D: TRBD1
DNA: TGTGCCAGCACCCGGACAGGGGCCCTCTCCTACGAGCAGTACTTC
CDR3: CASTRTGALSYEQYF

V: TRBV12-3/TRBV12-4
J: TRBJ1-6
size: many
D: NA
DNA: TGTGCCAGCAGTTTAATGAGTTGGCGGAAGGATTCACCCCTCCACTTT
CDR3: CASSLMSWRKDSPLHF

V: TRBV6-1
J: TRBJ2-3
size: many
D: NA
DNA: TGTGCCAGCAACCAAAGGAAGGGCACAGATACGCAGTATTTT
CDR3: CASNQRKGTDTQYF

V: TRBV20-1
J: TRBJ1-5
size: NA
D: TRBD1
DNA: TGCAGTGCCGCGGGGGACAGGGGGAGGTTTCAGCCCCAGCATTTT
CDR3: CSAAGDRGRFQPQHF

V: TRBV15
J: TRBJ1-6
size: few
D: NA
DNA: TGTGCCACCAGCATGACAGTGGATGATTCACCCCTCCACTTT
CDR3: CATSMTVDDSPLHF

V: TRBV9
J: TRBJ1-1
size: few
D: NA
DNA: TGTGCCAGCAGCGAGGGTCGGGGGCGGGACACTGAAGCTTTCTTT
CDR3: CASSEGRGRDTEAFF

V: TRBV6-1
J: TRBJ2-3
size: many
D: TRBD1
DNA: TGTGCCAGCTGGCCATCGACAGGGACGAGCACAGATACGCAGTATTTT
CDR3: CASWPSTGTSTDTQYF

V: TRBV20-1
J: TRBJ2-7
size: medium-sized
D: TRBD1
DNA: TGCAGTGCTGGTGGGGACAGGGACTACGAGCAGTACTTC
CDR3: CSAGGDRDYEQYF

V: TRBV3-1
J: TRBJ2-5
size: many
D: TRBD2
DNA: TGTGCCAGCAGCCAAGATCCCGGGGGGAGGGAGACCCAGTACTTC
CDR3: CASSQDPGGRETQYF

V: TRBV15
J: TRBJ1-6
size: many
D: NA
DNA: TGTGCCACCAGCAGAGCGGTCAGGGCCTACTATAATTCACCCCTCCACTTT
CDR3: CATSRAVRAYYNSPLHF

V: TRBV5-6
J: TRBJ2-7
size: many
D: NA
DNA: TGTGCCAGCAGCTTGGTCGCTAAGGCAGGAGAAGGTTACGACGAGCAGTACTTC
CDR3: CASSLVAKAGEGYDEQYF

V: TRBV18
J: TRBJ1-4
size: many
D: NA
DNA: TGTGCCAGCTCAGGGGATAATGAAAAACTGTTTTTT
CDR3: CASSGDNEKLFF

V: TRBV28
J: TRBJ2-1
size: few
D: NA
DNA: TGTGCCAGCAGTTCAAACAGTGAACCTAGCTCCTACGATGAGCAGTTCTTC
CDR3: CASSSNSEPSSYDEQFF

V: TRBV20-1
J: TRBJ1-6
size: many
D: NA
DNA: TGCAGTGCTACCGGATACGGGACGGCCAATAATTCACCCCTCCACTTT
CDR3: CSATGYGTANNSPLHF

V: TRBV5-1
J: TRBJ2-1
size: NA
D: NA
DNA: TGCGCCAGCAGCTTGCGTGGGGGTAATAACAATGAGCAGTCCTTC
CDR3: CASSLRGGNNNEQSF

V: TRBV11-2
J: TRBJ2-2
size: few
D: NA
DNA: TGTGCCAGCAGCTCGACACTAGTACTCACCGGGGAGCTGTTTTTT
CDR3: CASSSTLVLTGELFF

V: TRBV20-1
J: TRBJ2-7
size: many
D: NA
DNA: TGCAGTGCTAAGGTAGGAAGGTTCTACGAGCAGTACTTC
CDR3: CSAKVGRFYEQYF

V: TRBV9
J: TRBJ2-5
size: few
D: NA
DNA: TGTGCCAGCAGCGTAACAGGGCTCGAGACCCAGTACTTC
CDR3: CASSVTGLETQYF

V: TRBV3-1
J: TRBJ1-5
size: many
D: NA
DNA: TGTGCCAGCAGCCAAGGGGCGCGATCTCAGCCCCAGCATTTT
CDR3: CASSQGARSQPQHF

V: TRBV15
J: TRBJ2-7
size: many
D: TRBD2
DNA: TGTGCCACCAGCAGAACCGGGGGGACCTACGAGCAGTACTTC
CDR3: CATSRTGGTYEQYF

V: TRBV10-3
J: TRBJ2-5
size: NA
D: TRBD2
DNA: TGTGCCATCAGCCCTAGCGGGAGGGCCGTAGAGACCCAGTACTTC
CDR3: CAISPSGRAVETQYF

V: TRBV25-1
J: TRBJ2-7
size: NA
D: NA
DNA: TGTGCCAGCAGTGAATCCCCTTCGGAGCAGTACTTC
CDR3: CASSESPSEQYF

V: TRBV5-6
J: TRBJ1-3
size: few
D: NA
DNA: TGTGCCAGCAGCTTGTTGAGCAGGGCTGGAAACACCATATATTTT
CDR3: CASSLLSRAGNTIYF

V: TRBV7-2
J: TRBJ2-2
size: many
D: NA
DNA: TGTGCCAGCAGCTTATACCGCGGGGAGCTGTTTTTT
CDR3: CASSLYRGELFF

V: TRBV5-1
J: TRBJ1-2
size: many
D: NA
DNA: TGCGCCAGCAGCCGATCGGGGGGAGACTATGGCTACACCTTC
CDR3: CASSRSGGDYGYTF